This entry features one T cell receptor (beta chain) sequence. Its target is not known. Sequenced by immunoSEQ multiplex PCR; TCRdb stores in-frame clones only, minus some. The sample shows around 24,000 clones, none of them appearing just once. With 8 bases clipped from V and 6 bases from J, the junction kept 10 bases outside the gene matches. CDR3 length: 14 residues. CDR1 is SNHLY, CDR2 FYNNEI, per germline. These data originate in a study of T cells after posttransplantation cyclophosphamide. Study-wide results and caveats: Later post-transplant blood repertoires were often dominated by donor CD8+ memory clones. Recipient CMV seropositivity and CMV reactivation strongly tracked TRB clonality.

This chain connects TRBV2 to TRBJ2-3; 8 bases line up with TRBD2. The TCR was taken from a woman aged 55-69 years in good health, CMV-negative, and a related stem cell transplant donor. The material sequenced was PBMCs. Here the CDR3 reads CASGLGGAFDTQYF. The CDR3 bases are TGTGCCAGCGGGCTCGGGGGGGCCTTTGATACGCAGTATTTT.